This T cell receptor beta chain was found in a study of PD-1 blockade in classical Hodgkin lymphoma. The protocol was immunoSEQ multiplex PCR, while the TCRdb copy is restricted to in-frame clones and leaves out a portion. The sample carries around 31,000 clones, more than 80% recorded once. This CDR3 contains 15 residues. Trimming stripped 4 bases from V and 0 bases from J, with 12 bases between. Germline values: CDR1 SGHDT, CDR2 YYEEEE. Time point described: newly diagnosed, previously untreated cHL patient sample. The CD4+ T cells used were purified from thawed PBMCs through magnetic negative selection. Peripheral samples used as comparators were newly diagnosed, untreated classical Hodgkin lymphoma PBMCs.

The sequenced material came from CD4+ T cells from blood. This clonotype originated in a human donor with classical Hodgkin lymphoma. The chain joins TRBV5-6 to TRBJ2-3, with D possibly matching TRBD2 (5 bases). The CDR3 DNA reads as TGTGCCAGCAGCGTAAGGACGGGAAGCACAGATACGCAGTATTTT. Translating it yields CASSVRTGSTDTQYF.